These T cell receptor beta chains were read from a single sample in a study of cytomegalovirus exposure and HLA in healthy donors. The table came from immunoSEQ multiplex PCR; TCRdb's copy has only in-frame clones and leaves some out. Here the sample spans tens of thousands of clones, around nine tenths being singletons. Material for sequencing was PBMCs. The receptors derive from a man between 18 and 35 years old in good health and CMV-seronegative. Each CDR3 is given with its conserved first and last residue. D genes are given only for firm matches. Rows may omit the clone size; those that give it use once, few, many or a size class.

v_gene	j_gene	len	abundance	d_gene	CDR3aa	CDR3nt
TRBV11-2	TRBJ2-7	16	-	TRBD2	CASSPAFLAGGYEQYF	TGTGCCAGCAGTCCAGCCTTTCTAGCGGGAGGATATGAGCAGTACTTC
TRBV29-1	TRBJ2-7	15	-	TRBD2	CSVEVPSGIAYEQYF	TGCAGCGTTGAAGTGCCCAGCGGGATCGCCTACGAGCAGTACTTC
TRBV5-1	TRBJ2-7	13	once	-	CASSLGSDYEQYF	TGCGCCAGCAGCCTCGGGTCAGACTACGAGCAGTACTTC
TRBV29-1	TRBJ2-2	12	-	TRBD2	CSANSGTGELFF	TGCAGCGCTAATAGCGGGACCGGGGAGCTGTTTTTT
TRBV7-9	TRBJ2-5	15	few	TRBD1	CASSPMGTGEETQYF	TGTGCCAGCAGCCCAATGGGGACAGGGGAAGAGACCCAGTACTTC
TRBV11-2	TRBJ2-5	13	-	TRBD1	CASRDRVGETQYF	TGTGCCAGTCGTGACAGGGTTGGGGAGACCCAGTACTTC
TRBV19	TRBJ2-5	14	-	TRBD1	CASTTAGGQETQYF	TGTGCCAGTACTACGGCAGGGGGTCAAGAGACCCAGTACTTC
TRBV29-1	TRBJ2-1	12	-	TRBD1	CSVLQGYNEQFF	TGCAGCGTTTTACAGGGGTACAATGAGCAGTTCTTC
TRBV4-2	TRBJ2-7	13	-	-	CASSQDNGYEQYF	TGTGCCAGCAGCCAAGATAACGGTTACGAGCAGTACTTC
TRBV5-4	TRBJ2-1	14	-	TRBD2	CASSSGLAGNEQFF	TGTGCCAGCAGCTCGGGACTAGCGGGTAATGAGCAGTTCTTC
TRBV5-1	TRBJ2-5	13	-	-	CASSLADGETQYF	TGCGCCAGCAGCTTGGCCGACGGGGAGACCCAGTACTTC
TRBV7-8	TRBJ2-1	13	-	TRBD2	CASSLAPSGEQFF	TGTGCCAGCAGCTTAGCGCCTAGCGGGGAACAGTTCTTC
TRBV6-5	TRBJ2-3	16	-	-	CASSYSAGGTTDTQYF	TGTGCCAGCAGTTACTCGGCCGGAGGGACCACAGATACGCAGTATTTT
TRBV18	TRBJ2-1	16	-	TRBD2	CASSRRVAGDGSEQFF	TGTGCCAGCTCCCGAAGGGTAGCGGGAGACGGGAGTGAGCAGTTCTTC
TRBV7-3	TRBJ2-6	19	-	TRBD2	CASSLTSSGIGAGANVLTF	TGTGCCAGCAGCTTAACGTCTAGCGGGATAGGCGCTGGGGCCAACGTCCTGACTTTC
TRBV10-3	TRBJ2-1	14	-	-	CAISDSGRGNEQFF	TGTGCCATCAGTGACAGCGGTCGGGGAAATGAGCAGTTCTTC
TRBV6-6	TRBJ2-7	11	-	-	CASLSSNEQYF	TGTGCCAGCCTATCCTCCAACGAGCAGTACTTC
TRBV6-5	TRBJ1-1	13	-	-	CASRRQLNTEAFF	TGTGCCAGCAGAAGACAGCTGAACACTGAAGCTTTCTTT